This TCR beta chain stems from a study of T cell responses to AZD1222 COVID-19 vaccine. Points from the study as a whole: Vaccine-associated CD4 TCRs spanned spike, dominant at 160-218 and 743-854. Samples come after the peak T cell response, not at day 14. Following two doses of AZD1222, Spike-specific TCR breadth and depth rose. Most donors were white British, females outnumbered males, and clonal diversity was possibly underestimated.

The CDR3 covers 14 residues. Germline V CDR1 and CDR2: MNHEY, SMNVEV (reference sequence). V shed 7 bases and J 9 bases; nucleotides not matched to a gene: 6. Remarks on this clone: Its antigen is still unknown.

Generated by immunoSEQ multiplex PCR, the TCRdb table keeps only in-frame clones and is missing some. The table has some 60,000 clones, more than 60% seen once. The receptor's source is an adult who received the AZD1222 COVID-19 vaccine. The V gene is TRBV27, the J gene TRBJ1-6; 10 bases agree with TRBD1. Source: peripheral blood, taken 28 days after the second AZD1222 dose. The CDR3 DNA reads TGTGCCAGCACTGGACAGGGGGTCAGTTCACCCCTCCACTTT. This sequence encodes CASTGQGVSSPLHF.